These 24 T cell receptor beta chains were all obtained from the same sample, sequenced in a study of CD8+ T cells in alopecia areata. Following RNA extraction, reverse transcription yielded cDNA that acted as the sequencing template. Profiled with immunoSEQ multiplex PCR; TCRdb holds only in-frame clones, not every one. Counted here are more than 140,000 clones, around 87% occurring once; the ten biggest clones make up approximately 13%. The treatment is: oral pan-JAK inhibitor, 5-10 mg twice daily. This material consisted of CD8+ T cells sorted from blood, taken at week 4, from a patient treated with tofacitinib. The source is a human donor with alopecia areata.

CDR3 bases: TGTGCCAGCACCAAGGCGCAGGCTACTAACTATGGCTACACCTTC. It translates to CASTKAQATNYGYTF. The rearrangement joins TRBV6-6 to TRBJ1-2; D is uncertain. This CDR3 is built from 15 residues. Germline CDR1 MNHNY, CDR2 SVGAGI (reference sequence). Between the trimmed V and J ends, which lost 7 bases and 0 bases, there was a span of 15 bases.

The chain has TRBV10-3 and TRBJ1-5; possible D gene TRBD1, 5 bases. The V end lost 0 bases, the J end lost 2 bases, and 11 bases lay between the germline ends. Germline loops: CDR1 ENHRY, CDR2 SYGVKD. The CDR3 has 16 amino acids. CDR3 sequence reads: CAISESSQGGNQPQHF. CDR3 sequence (DNA): TGTGCCATCAGTGAGTCAAGCCAGGGAGGCAATCAGCCCCAGCATTTT.

This chain links TRBV4-1 with TRBJ1-1; D is uncertain. V was pared by 3 bases and J by 4 bases, with 18 bases between. CDR3 length: 16 residues. Looked up from germline, CDR1 is MGHRA and CDR2 is YSYEKL. Here the CDR3 reads CASSHPGGVPFTEAFF. Here the CDR3 DNA reads TGCGCCAGCAGCCACCCCGGCGGAGTCCCTTTCACTGAAGCTTTCTTT.

This sequence joins TRBV5-1 and TRBJ1-1, with 7 positions matching TRBD1. Trimming took 3 bases from V and 5 from J; bases not matched to a gene: 4. The CDR3 is 13 amino acids. Germline values: CDR1 SGHRS, CDR2 YFSETQ. This CDR3 is CASSSTGWTEAFF. CDR3 coding DNA: TGCGCCAGCAGCTCGACAGGGTGGACTGAAGCTTTCTTT. The full variable domain, completed using reference TRBV5-1 and TRBJ1-1, is KAGVTQTPRYLIKTRGQQVTLSCSPISGHRSVSWYQQTPGQGLQFLFEYFSETQRNKGNFPGRFSGRQFSNSRSEMNVSTLELGDSALYLCASSSTGWTEAFFGQGTRLTVV.

For this clone: Different DNA sequences within this sample yield the same CDR3. The rearrangement links TRBV2 to TRBJ2-1, with D unresolved. Trimming removed 7 bases from V and 6 bases from J, with 4 bases in between. Germline CDR1 SNHLY, CDR2 FYNNEI. The CDR3 length is 10 residues. In nucleotides, the CDR3 is TGTGCCAGCACGGGCAATGAGCAGTTCTTC. It is translated as CASTGNEQFF.

This clone has a handful of counts. This rearrangement joins TRBV7-9 to TRBJ2-7, with TRBD2 as a possible D gene (5 bases). V dropped 2 bases and J dropped 5 bases, with 13 bases sitting between them. CDR1 is SEHNR, CDR2 FQNEAQ, per germline (reference sequence). The CDR3 has 14 residues. In DNA form, the CDR3 reads TGTGCCAGCAGCTTAAGCAACGGGGTGGACGAGCAGTACTTC. Residues: CASSLSNGVDEQYF.

The genes are TRBV4-2 and TRBJ2-1, with 7 nucleotides matching TRBD1. CDR3 size: 14 residues. From germline, CDR1 is LGHNA and CDR2 YNFKEQ. Trimming at V came to 1 base and at J to 10 bases, leaving 7 bases not matched to a gene. The CDR3 coding sequence is TGTGCCAGCAGCCAAGGACCTGGGACAGACGAGCAGTTCTTC. As protein: CASSQGPGTDEQFF.

The J gene is TRBJ2-6, the V gene TRBV5-1, with 11 bases lining up with TRBD1. Germline CDR1 reads SGHRS; CDR2 reads YFSETQ. The CDR3 has 19 residues. J gave up 0 bases and V 4 bases, and 9 bases lay outside the gene matches. CDR3: CASSLRGTGGFSGANVLTF. The CDR3 DNA reads as TGCGCCAGCAGCCTACGCGGGACAGGGGGTTTCTCTGGGGCCAACGTCCTGACTTTC.

The J gene is TRBJ2-5, the V gene TRBV29-1, with a weak D call TRBD1 (6 bases). The V gene lost 6 bases and the J gene lost 1 base, with 18 bases spanning the gap. The CDR3 is made up of 15 amino acids. CDR1 and CDR2 (germline): SQVTM, ANQGSEA. CDR3 region: CSVQDLDSLQETQYF. CDR3 DNA sequence: TGCAGCGTCCAAGACTTGGACAGTCTCCAAGAGACCCAGTACTTC.

The chain has TRBV29-1 and TRBJ2-1, with 7 bases fitting TRBD1. The CDR3 is 12 residues long. The V and J ends lost 5 bases and 8 bases, in that order; junction bases with no gene match: 6. The V gene's germline CDR1 is SQVTM and CDR2 ANQGSEA. CDR3 sequence reads: CSVTFQGDEQFF. In DNA, the CDR3 is TGCAGCGTTACCTTCCAGGGGGATGAGCAGTTCTTC.

This clone was counted a few times. This rearrangement joins TRBV5-6 to TRBJ2-3; TRBD1 aligns across 9 bases. Germline CDR1 SGHDT, CDR2 YYEEEE. This CDR3 comprises 19 residues. The V segment lost 4 bases and the J segment 2 bases; nucleotides outside the gene matches: 17. CDR3 coding DNA: TGTGCCAGCAGCCGACTAACCGGGACAGGGATGACGTCCACAGATACGCAGTATTTT. Its translation is CASSRLTGTGMTSTDTQYF. Full variable domain (remainder filled in from reference TRBV5-6 and TRBJ2-3): DAGVTQSPTHLIKTRGQQVTLRCSPKSGHDTVSWYQQALGQGPQFIFQYYEEEERQRGNFPDRFSGHQFPNYSSELNVNALLLGDSALYLCASSRLTGTGMTSTDTQYFGPGTRLTVL.

CDR3 amino acids: CASSQLAGGPYEQYF. The DNA of the CDR3 is TGCGCCAGCAGCCAACTAGCGGGAGGCCCCTACGAGCAGTACTTC. The chain carries TRBV4-1 and TRBJ2-7; TRBD2 aligns across 11 bases. Germline trimming cut 2 bases from V and 2 bases from J; bases unmatched to any gene: 2. This CDR3 has 15 amino acids. Per the germline V gene, CDR1 is MGHRA and CDR2 is YSYEKL.

The CDR3, as DNA: TGTGCCAGCAGCTCTGGACTAGCGGGAGGGCCGGGAGAGACCCAGTACTTC. It specifies CASSSGLAGGPGETQYF. V gene TRBV11-2 combines with J gene TRBJ2-5; 15 bases line up with TRBD2. The V gene end was trimmed by 4 bases and the J gene end by 4 bases; junction bases not matched to a gene: 7. Germline V CDR1 and CDR2: SGHAT, FQNNGV. The CDR3 has 17 residues.

V gene TRBV27 combines with J gene TRBJ2-7; possible D gene TRBD1, 5 bases. The CDR3 is made up of 15 amino acids. Germline V gives CDR1 MNHEY, CDR2 SMNVEV (reference sequence). V was shortened by 2 bases and J by 3 bases, with 14 bases between the two germline ends. CDR3 sequence: CASSLTPLQVYEQYF. The CDR3, as DNA: TGTGCCAGCAGTTTAACCCCCCTACAGGTCTACGAGCAGTACTTC.

This clone was picked up one time. The V call is TRBV5-1, the J call TRBJ2-7; weak D call: TRBD1 (6 bases). CDR3 length: 12 amino acids. Germline V lookup: CDR1 SGHRS, CDR2 YFSETQ. V gave up 5 bases and J gave up 7 bases, with 13 bases separating them. CDR3 region: CASRLADSEQYF. CDR3 bases: TGCGCCAGCAGACTGGCGGACAGTGAGCAGTACTTC.

The rearrangement joins TRBV11-2 to TRBJ2-1; D uncertain. V lost 5 bases to trimming and J lost 2 bases, with 10 bases between them. This CDR3 contains 14 residues. The germline CDR1 and CDR2 sequences are SGHAT and FQNNGV. CDR3 loop: CASSRSGAYNEQFF. Written as DNA, the CDR3 is TGTGCCAGCAGCCGTAGTGGGGCCTACAATGAGCAGTTCTTC.

A remark on this clone: The junction shows a germline mismatch at one end, possibly a read error. The chain couples TRBV11-2 to TRBJ2-7; D uncertain. In germline, CDR1 is SGHAT, CDR2 FQNNGV. This CDR3 has 12 residues. The CDR3 DNA follows: TGTGCCAGCAGCTTAAACTCCGACGAGCAGTACTTC. It is translated as CASSLNSDEQYF.

V usage is TRBV7-9 and J usage is TRBJ2-7, with 12 bases aligning to TRBD1. Germline CDR1 reads SEHNR; CDR2 reads FQNEAQ (reference sequence). V shed 0 bases and J 3 bases; nucleotides not matched to a gene: 3. There are 16 residues in the CDR3. CDR3 DNA: TGTGCCAGCAGCTTAGCAGGGACAGGGGGCTTCTACGAGCAGTACTTC. Translating gives CASSLAGTGGFYEQYF.

V usage is TRBV6-5 and J usage is TRBJ2-1, with D uncertain. This CDR3 region has 16 residues. V was trimmed by 0 bases and J by 0 bases, leaving 9 bases between them. In germline, CDR1 is MNHEY, CDR2 SVGAGI. CDR3 DNA sequence: TGTGCCAGCAGTTACTCTGTCCTAAGCTCCTACAATGAGCAGTTCTTC. Translation: CASSYSVLSSYNEQFF.

The J gene is TRBJ2-1, the V gene TRBV11-2; D might be TRBD2 (6 bases). The CDR3 has 15 residues. Germline V gives CDR1 SGHAT, CDR2 FQNNGV. Trimming stripped 0 bases from V and 7 bases from J, with 13 bases between. The CDR3 sequence: CASSLDLDGGNEQFF. In DNA form, the CDR3 reads TGTGCCAGCAGCTTAGATCTAGATGGGGGGAATGAGCAGTTCTTC.

Only a few counts were recorded for this clone. CDR3 in amino acids: CSVEGLEEQGSGELFF. The CDR3 region has the DNA TGCAGCGTTGAAGGGTTAGAGGAGCAGGGGAGCGGGGAGCTGTTTTTT. This rearrangement joins TRBV29-1 to TRBJ2-2, with D tentatively TRBD1 (6 bases). With 1 base removed from V and 7 bases from J, the gap between germline ends came to 19 bases. The V gene's germline CDR1 is SQVTM and CDR2 ANQGSEA. The CDR3 has 16 amino acids.

This sequence joins TRBV29-1 and TRBJ2-3; no definite D call. The V and J ends lost 4 bases and 5 bases respectively, with 7 bases between them. This CDR3 is built from 11 residues. Looked up from germline, CDR1 is SQVTM and CDR2 is ANQGSEA. Written as DNA, the CDR3 is TGCAGCGTTGCGATTGGAGATACGCAGTATTTT. This codes for CSVAIGDTQYF.

The chain is built from TRBV5-6 and TRBJ2-5, with 10 bases lining up with TRBD1. Germline loops: CDR1 SGHDT, CDR2 YYEEEE. Losses at the gene ends were 6 bases for V and 3 bases for J; bases not matched to a gene: 2. The CDR3 has 13 amino acids. The CDR3 loop reads CASTGTGEETQYF. CDR3 sequence (DNA): TGTGCCAGCACCGGGACAGGGGAAGAGACCCAGTACTTC. The variable domain in full, completed from reference TRBV5-6 and TRBJ2-5, reads DAGVTQSPTHLIKTRGQQVTLRCSPKSGHDTVSWYQQALGQGPQFIFQYYEEEERQRGNFPDRFSGHQFPNYSSELNVNALLLGDSALYLCASTGTGEETQYFGPGTRLLVL.

The sample holds one count of this clone. The rearrangement joins TRBV9 to TRBJ2-1, with D perhaps TRBD2 (6 bases). The CDR3 consists of 17 residues. Trimming left V 3 bases short and J 5 bases short, with 21 bases between. Germline CDR1 reads SGDLS; CDR2 reads YYNGEE. In nucleotides, the CDR3 is TGTGCCAGCAGCGCTCTCGCTCGCCTAGCGCAAGACAATGAGCAGTTCTTC. Translating it yields CASSALARLAQDNEQFF.